The clone carrying this T cell receptor beta chain was counted a few times. The sample belongs to a study of human T cells and chemical hapten exposure. Time point here: pre-sensitization, week 0. Treatment meaning: therapeutic diphenylcyclopropenone sensitization with weekly scalp DPC. Alopecia patients between 18 and 70 years old and suitable for DPC were used as donors. In the source study's methods: Samples had a median of 95,638 TCRs, ranging roughly 20,000 to 690,600. MiXCR, run by TCRdb on the RACE reads, gives a single entry per CDR3 protein. The V and J calls were determined by TCRdb, not by the authors. The sample records more than 250,000 distinct CDR3 sequences, over 8% being singletons. V gave up 5 bases and J gave up 4 bases; unmatched junction bases: 14. Looked up from germline, CDR1 is SEHNR and CDR2 is FQNEAQ (reference sequence). CDR3 length: 17 amino acids.

This sample comprised whole blood, obtained in connection with sensitization to the hapten diphenylcyclopropenone (DPC). The J gene is TRBJ2-1, the V gene TRBV7-9, with 7 nucleotides matching TRBD1. The TCR sequence derives from a woman aged 40 to 49 with alopecia areata. Some clones in this sample may be carry-over from other donors' samples. This chain's CDR3 is CASSPEFYGTDYNEQFF. In nucleotides, the CDR3 is TGTGCCAGCAGCCCCGAGTTCTATGGGACAGATTACAATGAGCAGTTCTTC.